Described below is a single T cell receptor (beta chain) sequence and its context. The target antigen is unknown. The data derive from a study of T cell responses to AZD1222 COVID-19 vaccine. Points from the study as a whole: The span of vaccine-associated CD4 TCRs extended across spike, with dominance at 160-218 and 743-854. AZD1222 recipients seropositive at baseline numbered only 6 or 7. A mostly white British donor set with more females was recruited, and clonal diversity was possibly underestimated.

Repertoires were generated with immunoSEQ multiplex PCR, while TCRdb's copy carries only in-frame clones and drops some. Altogether 150,000 to 200,000 clones are present, 90% to 95% being singletons, with the ten largest covering 9.2%. This receptor was taken from an adult in good health. This material consisted of peripheral blood, taken on day 0 of AZD1222 vaccination.

CDR3 nucleotide sequence: TGTGCTAGTGGAGTCCCGCGCGTTGGGAGCCCCTACGAGCAGTACTTC. Its protein product is CASGVPRVGSPYEQYF. This rearrangement joins TRBV12-5 to TRBJ2-7, with a tentative D call TRBD2 (5 bases). V was clipped by 6 bases and J by 2 bases, with 20 bases between them. The CDR3 runs to 16 residues. The germline V gene has CDR1 LGHNT and CDR2 FRNRAP. Complete variable domain (other parts from reference TRBV12-5 and TRBJ2-7): DARVTQTPRHKVTEMGQEVTMRCQPILGHNTVFWYRQTMMQGLELLAYFRNRAPLDDSGMPKDRFSAEMPDATLATLKIQPSEPRDSAVYFCASGVPRVGSPYEQYFGPGTRLTVT.